This entry lists 8 T cell receptor beta chains sequenced from one sample in a study of blood T cell repertoires in COVID-19. Sequencing was performed with immunoSEQ multiplex PCR; in TCRdb, only in-frame clones are kept and a portion is missing. The sample lists about 260,000 clones; around 86% were seen once. The specimen was peripheral blood. The receptors originated from a man aged 35-49 years who had recovered from COVID-19.

This clone was observed once. The chain recombines TRBV29-1 with TRBJ1-1; TRBD1 might be the D (6 bases). The V end was cut by 5 bases, the J end by 1 base, with 14 bases between. Germline CDR1 is SQVTM and CDR2 is ANQGSEA. The CDR3 runs to 14 residues. The CDR3, as DNA: TGCAGCGTTCGACAGGCCAACCCGAACACTGAAGCTTTCTTT. Translating gives CSVRQANPNTEAFF.

V is TRBV7-9 and J is TRBJ2-7; 8 nucleotides match TRBD1. Germline V lookup: CDR1 SEHNR, CDR2 FQNEAQ (reference sequence). J lost 0 bases, V lost 4 bases, and 8 bases had no gene match. This CDR3 spans 16 amino acids. CDR3 bases: TGTGCCAGCAGCTCAACGGGACAGGTCAGCTCCTACGAGCAGTACTTC. Translating gives CASSSTGQVSSYEQYF.

The rearrangement links TRBV18 to TRBJ1-1; 7 bases map to TRBD1. This CDR3 is 13 amino acids long. The germline V gene encodes CDR1 KGHSH and CDR2 LQKENI. Trimming at V came to 7 bases and at J to 7 bases, leaving 9 bases not matched to a gene. The CDR3 sequence: CASWATGTHEAFF. CDR3 bases: TGTGCCAGCTGGGCGACAGGGACCCATGAAGCTTTCTTT. Together with reference TRBV18 and TRBJ1-1, the CDR3 gives the full variable domain: NAGVMQNPRHLVRRRGQEARLRCSPMKGHSHVYWYRQLPEEGLKFMVYLQKENIIDESGMPKERFSAEFPKEGPSILRIQQVVRGDSAAYFCASWATGTHEAFFGQGTRLTVV.

This clone was observed once. The chain couples TRBV6-6 to TRBJ2-1; TRBD2 matches at 10 bases. The V and J ends lost 8 bases and 3 bases, in that order; junction bases with no gene match: 10. Germline lookup yields CDR1 MNHNY and CDR2 SVGAGI (reference sequence). The CDR3 has 16 residues. The CDR3 DNA follows: TGTGCCAGCTTCTCGAAGCGGGGGGGGAACTACAATGAGCAGTTCTTC. Its translation: CASFSKRGGNYNEQFF.

This sequence joins TRBV10-3 and TRBJ2-7; 8 bases line up with TRBD2. The CDR3 contains 12 residues. V lost 8 bases, J lost 6 bases, and 6 bases stayed unmatched. The germline gives CDR1 ENHRY, CDR2 SYGVKD. The DNA of the CDR3 is TGTGCCATCGGGCGGGGGGATCGCGAGCAGTACTTC. Translating gives CAIGRGDREQYF.

The chain links TRBV6-6 to TRBJ1-6; 7 nucleotides line up with TRBD1. The V and J ends lost 2 bases and 7 bases, in that order; junction bases with no gene match: 5. Germline V gene sequence: CDR1 MNHNY, CDR2 SVGAGI (reference sequence). This CDR3 spans 15 amino acids. CDR3 protein: CASSYLQGSNSPLHF. The CDR3 bases are TGTGCCAGCAGTTACCTACAGGGGAGCAATTCACCCCTCCACTTT.

The rearrangement joins TRBV19 to TRBJ2-7; 11 bases are a match to TRBD2. Germline V gene lookup returns CDR1 LNHDA and CDR2 SQIVND (reference sequence). J was trimmed by 2 bases and V by 6 bases; bases with no gene match: 3. This CDR3 contains 14 residues. The CDR3 region is CASRTTSGTYEQYF. The CDR3, as DNA: TGTGCCAGTAGGACGACTAGCGGGACCTACGAGCAGTACTTC.

CDR3 protein: CASSMRGTNYGYTF. CDR3 sequence (DNA): TGTGCCAGCAGTATGAGGGGGACTAACTATGGCTACACCTTC. V is TRBV27 and J is TRBJ1-2; a weak D match, TRBD1 (6 bases). The V end was cut by 5 bases, the J end by 0 bases, with 10 bases between. Germline assignment: CDR1 MNHEY and CDR2 SMNVEV (reference sequence). The CDR3 extends over 14 amino acids.